The 27 T cell receptor beta chains below all came from one sample that was sequenced in a study of T cell changes during pregnancy in multiple sclerosis (dated by TCRdb to about 2019). Library creation used the immunoSEQ multiplex PCR assay. Imported from immuneACCESS, the table was reduced by TCRdb to in-frame sequences with V and J called. These copies leave out some clones; in studies compared against another copy, an unresolved V gene accounts for under half, and the cause of the remainder is not known. For this sample the table gives 45,000 to 65,000 clones, of which over 90% were detected only once. The ten largest clones take up 2% to 3% of the sample. The sequencing used CD8+ T cells from peripheral blood mononuclear cells, collected in the third trimester of pregnancy. The receptors were gathered from a female donor with multiple sclerosis, enrolled in a pregnancy study.

J is TRBJ2-7 and V is TRBV27, with 8 bases aligning to TRBD2. Germline V gene data show CDR1 as MNHEY and CDR2 as SMNVEV (reference sequence). The CDR3 sequence is 13 residues long. V lost 6 bases and J lost 2; bases outside the gene matches: 3. The CDR3: CASSRGGAYEQYF. The CDR3 region has the DNA TGTGCCAGCAGCCGGGGGGGGGCCTACGAGCAGTACTTC.

This clone was observed once. The chain couples TRBV14 to TRBJ2-7; 9 bases are shared with TRBD2. The CDR3 extends over 16 amino acids. The junction had 6 bases not matched to a gene; V was cut back by 1 base and J by 2 bases. Germline V lookup: CDR1 SGHDN, CDR2 FVKESK. In nucleotides, the CDR3 is TGTGCCAGCAGCCAAGGGGGCGGGAGGGCCCCCTACGAGCAGTACTTC. It specifies CASSQGGGRAPYEQYF.

This chain links TRBV7-2 with TRBJ2-7; D may be TRBD1 (6 bases). This CDR3 has 15 amino acids. Germline loops: CDR1 SGHTA, CDR2 FQGNSA. The ends were cut back, 0 bases at V and 0 bases at J, with 9 bases in the middle. The CDR3 region has the DNA TGTGCCAGCAGCTTAGCGTGGGGGCCCTCCTACGAGCAGTACTTC. This translates into CASSLAWGPSYEQYF.

This clone was counted a few times. The chain employs TRBV30 and TRBJ1-1, with D possibly matching TRBD1 (5 bases). The CDR3 has 15 amino acids. Germline assignment: CDR1 GTSNPN and CDR2 SVGIG (reference sequence). Trimming took 1 base from V and 6 from J, leaving 18 bases between them. The CDR3 here is CAWSALGQGSSEAFF. DNA of the CDR3: TGTGCCTGGAGTGCCCTGGGGCAGGGTAGCTCTGAAGCTTTCTTT.

The chain combines TRBV29-1 with TRBJ2-7; 8 bases fit TRBD1. From germline, CDR1 is SQVTM and CDR2 ANQGSEA. The junction had 11 bases not matched to a gene; V was cut back by 7 bases and J by 6 bases. This CDR3 comprises 13 residues. The CDR3 nucleotides are TGCAGCGGATCAGGGGGCCAAACATCCGAGCAGTACTTC. Translating gives CSGSGGQTSEQYF.

This rearrangement joins TRBV7-9 to TRBJ2-1; 7 bases map to TRBD2. Germline loops: CDR1 SEHNR, CDR2 FQNEAQ (reference sequence). CDR3 length: 14 residues. Losses at the gene ends were 0 bases for V and 8 bases for J; bases not matched to a gene: 4. CDR3 coding DNA: TGTGCCAGCAGCTTAGCTCTAGCGGCATATGAGCAGTTCTTC. Protein: CASSLALAAYEQFF.

The genes are TRBV4-1 and TRBJ2-7; perhaps TRBD1 as D (6 bases). V was clipped by 2 bases and J by 5 bases, with 19 bases between them. The CDR3 consists of 16 residues. Germline loops: CDR1 MGHRA, CDR2 YSYEKL. CDR3 bases: TGCGCCAGCAGCCAACCCTGGCGCAGGGGTCGCCACGAGCAGTACTTC. The encoded protein is CASSQPWRRGRHEQYF.

The chain combines TRBV29-1 with TRBJ1-2; no clear D gene. Germline V gene lookup returns CDR1 SQVTM and CDR2 ANQGSEA. Trimming took off 5 bases at V and 8 bases at J, with 21 bases between the two ends. The CDR3 contains 14 residues. The CDR3 DNA reads TGCAGCGTTCCCCCGCCGAGGGTTGACTTGGGCTACACCTTC. Its translation is CSVPPPRVDLGYTF. The full variable domain, in which reference TRBV29-1 and TRBJ1-2 provide the parts outside the CDR3, is SAVISQKPSRDICQRGTSLTIQCQVDSQVTMMFWYRQQPGQSLTLIATANQGSEATYESGFVIDKFPISRPNLTFSTLTVSNMSPEDSSIYLCSVPPPRVDLGYTFGSGTRLTVV.

V is TRBV21-1 and J is TRBJ2-4; TRBD1, as called in the table, went unchecked against the DNA. TRBV21-1 is classified as a pseudogene. The CDR3 is made up of 18 amino acids. As DNA, the CDR3 is TGTGCCAGCACTAAACAGGGGTGTTCCCCTCTAGCCAAAAACATTCAGTACTTC. Translated: CASTKQGCSPLAKNIQYF.

The chain couples TRBV11-2 to TRBJ2-3; 7 nucleotides align to TRBD2. The CDR3 is made up of 15 amino acids. V shed 4 bases and J 1 base; nucleotides not matched to a gene: 5. The germline gives CDR1 SGHAT, CDR2 FQNNGV. This CDR3 is CASSSREWGTDTQYF. In DNA, the CDR3 is TGTGCCAGCAGCTCGCGGGAGTGGGGCACAGATACGCAGTATTTT.

This chain connects TRBV6-6 to TRBJ2-7, with D tentatively TRBD1 (6 bases). The CDR3 spans 15 residues. Germline loops: CDR1 MNHNY, CDR2 SVGAGI (reference sequence). V gave up 0 bases and J gave up 0 bases, with 9 bases separating them. The CDR3 DNA reads TGTGCCAGCAGTTACTCAGGACAGATCTCCTACGAGCAGTACTTC. Amino acid sequence: CASSYSGQISYEQYF.

This sequence joins TRBV11-2 and TRBJ2-7, with 11 bases matching TRBD1. Germline values: CDR1 SGHAT, CDR2 FQNNGV. V was pared by 1 base and J by 6 bases, with 5 bases of the junction left unmatched. This CDR3 spans 15 amino acids. CDR3 sequence: CASSLGPGQGVEQYF. DNA of the CDR3: TGTGCCAGCAGCTTAGGACCGGGACAGGGGGTCGAGCAGTACTTC.

J is TRBJ2-1 and V is TRBV27; tentative D call: TRBD1 (5 bases). The CDR3 is 14 residues long. The V gene lost 2 bases and the J gene lost 6 bases, with 11 bases spanning the gap. The germline gives CDR1 MNHEY, CDR2 SMNVEV (reference sequence). The CDR3 spells CASSLSRVGNEQFF. The CDR3 nucleotides are TGTGCCAGCAGTTTAAGCAGGGTGGGCAATGAGCAGTTCTTC.

This chain uses TRBV5-1 with TRBJ2-5, with 7 bases aligning to TRBD1. CDR1 and CDR2 (germline): SGHRS, YFSETQ. Trimming cost V 4 bases and J 5 bases; bases outside gene matches: 2. This CDR3 has 12 residues. As DNA, the CDR3 is TGCGCCAGCAGCATACAGGGGGAGACCCAGTACTTC. As protein: CASSIQGETQYF.

The chain carries TRBV7-8 and TRBJ2-7; 8 bases line up with TRBD2. The J segment lost 0 bases and the V segment lost 5 bases, leaving 15 bases of the junction unmatched. CDR3 length equals 18 residues. Germline V lookup: CDR1 SGHVS, CDR2 FQNEAQ. The CDR3 protein is CASSPRPGKREFSYEQYF. CDR3 DNA sequence: TGTGCCAGCAGCCCACGACCGGGAAAGCGGGAGTTCTCCTACGAGCAGTACTTC.

This clone is deemed medium-sized (0.01 to 0.1%). Within the sample, other DNA sequences also encode this same CDR3. The chain uses TRBV4-3 and TRBJ2-7; TRBD1 aligns across 9 bases. Germline CDR1 reads LGHNA; CDR2 reads YSLEER. J gave up 4 bases and V 0 bases, and 7 bases lay outside the gene matches. This CDR3 spans 16 amino acids. The CDR3 DNA reads as TGCGCCAGCAGCCAAGACCCGGGACAGGGAAGGTACGAGCAGTACTTC. Translating gives CASSQDPGQGRYEQYF.

The V and J genes are TRBV6-6 and TRBJ2-7, with TRBD1 matching 9 bases. The junction had 8 bases not matched to a gene; V was cut back by 6 bases and J by 5 bases. The CDR3 has 14 amino acids. Germline values: CDR1 MNHNY, CDR2 SVGAGI (reference sequence). CDR3 sequence (DNA): TGTGCCAGCAGCCGACGGGACAGGGTCCACGAGCAGTACTTC. It is translated as CASSRRDRVHEQYF.

CDR3 sequence: CASSIGRGSNQPQHF. The CDR3 DNA reads as TGTGCCAGCAGTATAGGTAGGGGGAGCAATCAGCCCCAGCATTTT. The rearrangement joins TRBV27 to TRBJ1-5; D possibly corresponds to TRBD1 (6 bases). V was cut by 5 bases and J by 1 base, with 12 bases left in between. Germline V CDR1 and CDR2: MNHEY, SMNVEV (reference sequence). CDR3 length equals 15 residues.

The chain combines TRBV28 with TRBJ2-7; 13 bases are shared with TRBD2. The CDR3 totals 18 residues. J lost 5 bases, V lost 6 bases, and 16 bases had no gene match. Germline V gene lookup returns CDR1 MDHEN and CDR2 SYDVKM. The CDR3 reads CASSPPVKTSGRVHEQYF. CDR3 nucleotide sequence: TGTGCCAGCAGCCCGCCCGTAAAAACTAGCGGGAGGGTCCACGAGCAGTACTTC. Complete variable domain (other parts from reference TRBV28 and TRBJ2-7): DVKVTQSSRYLVKRTGEKVFLECVQDMDHENMFWYRQDPGLGLRLIYFSYDVKMKEKGDIPEGYSVSREKKERFSLILESASTNQTSMYLCASSPPVKTSGRVHEQYFGPGTRLTVT.

Only one count was recorded for this clone. The chain recombines TRBV6-6 with TRBJ2-1; a weak D match, TRBD2 (6 bases). This CDR3 has 13 amino acids. The germline CDR1 and CDR2 sequences are MNHNY and SVGAGI (reference sequence). Trimming pared 4 bases from V and 7 bases from J, leaving 11 bases between. This CDR3 is CASSSGVSNEQFF. CDR3 sequence (DNA): TGTGCCAGCAGTTCGGGAGTTTCAAATGAGCAGTTCTTC.

The J gene is TRBJ2-2, the V gene TRBV30; D gene ambiguous. CDR1 is GTSNPN, CDR2 SVGIG, per germline (reference sequence). V was shortened by 2 bases and J by 7 bases, with 5 bases between the two germline ends. CDR3 size: 11 residues. The CDR3 DNA is TGTGCCTGGAGTCCCGTCGGGGAGCTGTTTTTT. Residues: CAWSPVGELFF.

This chain joins TRBV5-1 and TRBJ2-5; D unclear. Germline V gene data show CDR1 as SGHRS and CDR2 as YFSETQ. The ends were cut back, 1 base at V and 0 bases at J, with 16 bases in the middle. The CDR3 is 17 residues long. The DNA for the CDR3 is TGCGCCAGCAGCTTGTGGGCAGCAAACGTCTACCAAGAGACCCAGTACTTC. Its translation is CASSLWAANVYQETQYF.

This rearrangement joins TRBV4-1 to TRBJ1-1, with D maybe TRBD1 (6 bases). This CDR3 is built from 15 residues. Germline V gene sequence: CDR1 MGHRA, CDR2 YSYEKL. Trimming shortened V by 4 bases and J by 0 bases, and 12 bases separated the two germline ends. The CDR3 is CASSRIGGMNTEAFF. The CDR3 coding sequence is TGCGCCAGCAGCCGAATAGGGGGAATGAACACTGAAGCTTTCTTT.

This chain links TRBV4-1 with TRBJ2-2, with D tentatively TRBD2 (5 bases). The CDR3 totals 14 residues. The V gene lost 1 base and the J gene lost 5 bases, with 8 bases spanning the gap. Germline V CDR1 and CDR2: MGHRA, YSYEKL. The CDR3 reads CASSQGSGTGELFF. The CDR3 coding sequence is TGCGCCAGCAGCCAAGGGAGCGGTACCGGGGAGCTGTTTTTT.

The chain combines TRBV4-1 with TRBJ2-7, with 8 nucleotides matching TRBD2. The CDR3 spans 14 residues. The V segment lost 3 bases and the J segment 1 base; nucleotides outside the gene matches: 2. Germline loops: CDR1 MGHRA, CDR2 YSYEKL. CDR3 sequence reads: CASSHLAGSYEQYF. The CDR3 region has the DNA TGCGCCAGCAGCCACTTAGCGGGATCCTACGAGCAGTACTTC.

The chain links TRBV9 to TRBJ1-1, with D tentatively TRBD1 (6 bases). This CDR3 region has 14 residues. Germline values: CDR1 SGDLS, CDR2 YYNGEE. With 3 bases removed from V and 1 base from J, the gap between germline ends came to 10 bases. The CDR3, as DNA: TGTGCCAGCAGCGCGACAGGAGGGAACACTGAAGCTTTCTTT. As protein: CASSATGGNTEAFF.

V and J are TRBV9 and TRBJ1-2, with a weak D call TRBD1 (5 bases). Trimming took 3 bases from V and 7 from J, leaving 10 bases between them. Per germline, CDR1 SGDLS and CDR2 YYNGEE. CDR3 length: 12 amino acids. The chain's CDR3 is CASSGGQSGYTF. The DNA of the CDR3 is TGTGCCAGCAGCGGAGGACAATCTGGCTACACCTTC.